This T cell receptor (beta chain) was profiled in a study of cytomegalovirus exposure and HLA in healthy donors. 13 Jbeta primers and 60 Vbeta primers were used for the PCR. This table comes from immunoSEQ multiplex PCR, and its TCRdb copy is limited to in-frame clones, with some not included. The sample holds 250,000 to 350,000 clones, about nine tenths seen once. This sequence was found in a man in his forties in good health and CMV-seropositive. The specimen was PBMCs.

In DNA, the CDR3 is TGTGCCAGCTCACCAACGGCGGGACAGGGCGGTCAGCCCCAGCATTTT. It translates to CASSPTAGQGGQPQHF. The rearrangement uses TRBV18 and TRBJ1-5; TRBD1 matches 9 bases. The ends lost 2 bases at V and 6 bases at J; junction bases unmatched: 8. The germline V gene has CDR1 KGHSH and CDR2 LQKENI. CDR3 size: 16 residues.